These 4 T cell receptor beta chains share one sample of origin, sequenced in a study of STAT3 mutations in large granular lymphocyte leukemia. Whole-study findings and limits: In T-cell large granular lymphocyte leukemia, about half of patients showed multiple immunodominant subclonotypes.

No antigen is known for these receptors. Using immunoSEQ multiplex PCR, the repertoire was profiled, and TCRdb retains in-frame clones only, with some absent. The table records tens of thousands of clones, roughly 81% of them present only once. The sample taken for sequencing was PBMCs. The origin of the receptors is a human donor with T large granular lymphocyte leukemia. Some clones in this sample may be carry-over from other donors' samples.

This clone was counted a few times. The chain is built from TRBV9 and TRBJ2-5; D call uncertain. There are 15 residues in the CDR3. Germline CDR1 reads SGDLS; CDR2 reads YYNGEE. The V and J ends lost 0 bases and 0 bases respectively, with 9 bases between them. The DNA for the CDR3 is TGTGCCAGCAGCGTAGAATCCCAGTACCAAGAGACCCAGTACTTC. Its translation is CASSVESQYQETQYF.

The rearrangement links TRBV11-2 to TRBJ2-4; 9 nucleotides line up with TRBD2. The CDR3 is 17 residues long. Germline V gene lookup returns CDR1 SGHAT and CDR2 FQNNGV. Trimming at V came to 0 bases and at J to 4 bases, leaving 7 bases not matched to a gene. The CDR3 DNA is TGTGCCAGCAGCTTAGAGATACCGCGGGAGGGGAAAAACATTCAGTACTTC. Protein: CASSLEIPREGKNIQYF.

CDR3 amino acids: CAISYMLGGYDGYTF. The CDR3 coding sequence is TGTGCCATCAGTTATATGCTAGGGGGCTACGATGGCTACACCTTC. The rearrangement uses TRBV10-3 and TRBJ1-2; 7 nucleotides match TRBD1. V gave up 5 bases and J gave up 6 bases; unmatched junction bases: 12. The CDR3 consists of 15 residues. In germline, CDR1 is ENHRY, CDR2 SYGVKD.

V is TRBV28 and J is TRBJ1-5; D uncertain. The CDR3 spans 14 residues. V was cut by 5 bases and J by 3 bases, with 11 bases left in between. Looked up from germline, CDR1 is MDHEN and CDR2 is SYDVKM. CDR3 nucleotide sequence: TGTGCCAGCAGTGTTCATAGGCACAATCAGCCCCAGCATTTT. Translating gives CASSVHRHNQPQHF.